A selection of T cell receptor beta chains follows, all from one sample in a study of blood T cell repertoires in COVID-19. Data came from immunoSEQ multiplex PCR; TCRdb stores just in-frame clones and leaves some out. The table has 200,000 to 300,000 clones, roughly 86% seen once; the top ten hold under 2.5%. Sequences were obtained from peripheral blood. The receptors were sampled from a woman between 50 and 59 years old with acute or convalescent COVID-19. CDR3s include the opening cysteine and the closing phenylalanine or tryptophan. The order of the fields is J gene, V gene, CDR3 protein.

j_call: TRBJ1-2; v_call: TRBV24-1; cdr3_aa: CATSDRQGGYGYTF
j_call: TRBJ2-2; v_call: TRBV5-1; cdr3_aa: CASSLVAGGPSGELFF
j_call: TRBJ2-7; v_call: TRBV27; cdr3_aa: CASSFWGLASYEQYF
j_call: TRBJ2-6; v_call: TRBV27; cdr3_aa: CASSFLNSGANVLTF
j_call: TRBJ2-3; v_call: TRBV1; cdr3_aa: CTSSRETGGCAPSTDTQYF
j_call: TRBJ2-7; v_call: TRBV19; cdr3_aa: CASKRGQGSTYEQYF
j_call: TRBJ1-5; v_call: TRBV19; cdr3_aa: CASSHRGSNQPQHF
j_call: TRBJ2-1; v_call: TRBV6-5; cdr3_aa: CASSKPGLGLSQFF
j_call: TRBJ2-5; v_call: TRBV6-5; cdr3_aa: CASSYSTASGAPQYF
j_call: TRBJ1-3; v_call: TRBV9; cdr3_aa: CASSVAPPGTGSGNTIYF
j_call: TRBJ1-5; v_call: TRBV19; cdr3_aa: CASRSPSRQGGNQPQHF
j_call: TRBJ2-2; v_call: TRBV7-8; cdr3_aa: CASSLVGGMAGELFF
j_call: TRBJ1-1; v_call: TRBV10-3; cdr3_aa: CAISEQPGQPEAFF
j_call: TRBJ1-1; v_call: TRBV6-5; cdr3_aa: CASSETVATEAFF
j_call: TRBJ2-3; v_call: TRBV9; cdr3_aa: CASSVGDYTDTQYF
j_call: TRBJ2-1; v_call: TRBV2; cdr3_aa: CASGAREYSYNEQFF
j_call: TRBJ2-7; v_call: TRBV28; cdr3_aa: CASSSPGQGSHEQYF
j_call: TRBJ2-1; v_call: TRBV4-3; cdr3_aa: CASSRGTGSNEQFF
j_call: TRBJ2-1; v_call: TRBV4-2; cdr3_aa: CASRQTSGNEQFF
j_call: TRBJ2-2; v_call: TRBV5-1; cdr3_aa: CASSLDRGAHTGELFF
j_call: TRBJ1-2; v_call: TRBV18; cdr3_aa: CASSPGGDGYTF
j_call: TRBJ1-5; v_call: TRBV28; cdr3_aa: CASSSIRGRQPQHF
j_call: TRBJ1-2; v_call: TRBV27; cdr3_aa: CASSGTGGYTF
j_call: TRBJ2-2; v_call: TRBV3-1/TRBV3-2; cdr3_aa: CASSQDRGTGELFF
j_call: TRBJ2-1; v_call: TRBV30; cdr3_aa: CAWSVDSEAYNEQFF
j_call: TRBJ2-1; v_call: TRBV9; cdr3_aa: CASSALAGASYNEQFF
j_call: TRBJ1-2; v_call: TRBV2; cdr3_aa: CASSRSAERGYTF
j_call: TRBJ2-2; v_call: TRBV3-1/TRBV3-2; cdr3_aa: CASSQEAWLAGGAGELFF
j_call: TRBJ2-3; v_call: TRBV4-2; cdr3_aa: CASSQEIRSLTDTQYF
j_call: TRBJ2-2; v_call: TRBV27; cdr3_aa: CASSLYGHGELFF
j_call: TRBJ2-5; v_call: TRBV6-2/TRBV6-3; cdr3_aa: CASSRGDGLAGGEQTQYF
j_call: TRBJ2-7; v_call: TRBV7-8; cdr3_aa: CASSLGLAGVLEQYF
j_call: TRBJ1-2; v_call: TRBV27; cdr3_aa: CASSLARGDKGYGYTF
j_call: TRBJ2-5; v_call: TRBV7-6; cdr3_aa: CASSLELAGGQETQYF
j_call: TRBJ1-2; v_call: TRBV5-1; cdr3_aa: CASSLFDTGHGYTF
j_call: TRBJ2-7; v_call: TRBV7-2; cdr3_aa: CASSLVSGGSSYEQYF
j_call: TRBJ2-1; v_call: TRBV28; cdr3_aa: CAAPSGAGEQFF
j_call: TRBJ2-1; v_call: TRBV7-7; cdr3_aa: CASSLGGGRAFEQFF
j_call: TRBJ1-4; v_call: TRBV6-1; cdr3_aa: CASSDLRGVTEKLFF
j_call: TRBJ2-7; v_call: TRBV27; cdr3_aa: CASSALGETYEQYF
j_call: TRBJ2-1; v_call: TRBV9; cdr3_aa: CASTSGGSSYNEQFF
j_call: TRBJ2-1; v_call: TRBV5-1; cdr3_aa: CASSLATGGGDEQFF
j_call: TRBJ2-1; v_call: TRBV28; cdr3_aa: CASKRLAGLSSYNEQFF
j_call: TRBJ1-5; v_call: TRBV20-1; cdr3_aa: CSASSTGGHQPQHF
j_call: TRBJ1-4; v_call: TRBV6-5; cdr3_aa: CASRLAPQSGEKLFF